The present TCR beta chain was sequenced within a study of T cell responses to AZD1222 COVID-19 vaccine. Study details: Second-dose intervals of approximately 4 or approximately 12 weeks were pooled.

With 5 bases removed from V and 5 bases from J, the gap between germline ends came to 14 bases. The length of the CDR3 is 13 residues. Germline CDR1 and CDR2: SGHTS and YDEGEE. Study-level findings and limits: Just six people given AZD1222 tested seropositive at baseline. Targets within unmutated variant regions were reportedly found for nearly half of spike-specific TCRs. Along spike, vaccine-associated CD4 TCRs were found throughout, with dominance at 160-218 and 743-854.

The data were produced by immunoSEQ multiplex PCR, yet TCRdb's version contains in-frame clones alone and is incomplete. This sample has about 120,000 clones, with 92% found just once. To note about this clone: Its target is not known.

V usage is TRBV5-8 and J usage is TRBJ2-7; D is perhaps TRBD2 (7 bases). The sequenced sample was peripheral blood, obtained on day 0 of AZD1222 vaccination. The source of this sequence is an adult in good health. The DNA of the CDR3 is TGTGCCAGCAGGTTTAGGGGGGGCAACGAGCAGTACTTC. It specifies CASRFRGGNEQYF.